A selection of T cell receptor beta chains follows, all from one sample in a study of shared clonotypes between healthy human individuals. Measured with immunoSEQ multiplex PCR; TCRdb has only the in-frame clones, and not every one. The sample includes about 580,000 clones, 95% to 98% of them seen just once. The material sequenced was naive CD8+ T cells sorted from blood. These receptors were obtained from a man under 40 in good health. CDR3s include the opening cysteine and the closing phenylalanine or tryptophan. The D gene is left open where the match is weak. Only some rows state a clone size, as once, few, many or a class for expanded clones.

DNA: TGTGCCAGCAGCCACTGGCAAAGCGGCGAGCAGTACTTC
CDR3: CASSHWQSGEQYF
D: -
J: TRBJ2-7
V: TRBV14
size: once

DNA: TGTGCCAGCAGCTTAAGGGACAGCTACGAGCAGTACTTC
CDR3: CASSLRDSYEQYF
D: TRBD1
J: TRBJ2-7
V: TRBV7-9
size: few

DNA: TGTGCCAGCAGTTTACAGTCCGGGGCCCCAGATACGCAGTATTTT
CDR3: CASSLQSGAPDTQYF
D: -
J: TRBJ2-3
V: TRBV27
size: -

DNA: TGTGCCAGCAGCTTTTATGGCAATCAGCCCCAGCATTTT
CDR3: CASSFYGNQPQHF
D: -
J: TRBJ1-5
V: TRBV5-8
size: -

DNA: TGTGCAAGTCGCTTATCAGGGGGCTGGCTAGCGGGAGGACCTTATCGAACCTACGAGCAGTACTTC
CDR3: CASRLSGGWLAGGPYRTYEQYF
D: -
J: TRBJ2-7
V: TRBV12-2
size: -

DNA: TGCAGCGTTCACGGGGTCTCAACCGGGGAGCTGTTTTTT
CDR3: CSVHGVSTGELFF
D: -
J: TRBJ2-2
V: TRBV29-1
size: -

DNA: TGTGCCAGCAGCCAGACGGACGTGACAGATACGCAGTATTTT
CDR3: CASSQTDVTDTQYF
D: -
J: TRBJ2-3
V: TRBV7-3
size: -

DNA: TGCAGCGTTGTCTGGCTCCTTGGACAGGTTGAAAAACTGTTTTTT
CDR3: CSVVWLLGQVEKLFF
D: TRBD1
J: TRBJ1-4
V: TRBV29-1
size: -

DNA: TGTGCCAGCTCACGCGGACAACTAGAGGGTCGACAAGAGACCCAGTACTTC
CDR3: CASSRGQLEGRQETQYF
D: -
J: TRBJ2-5
V: TRBV18
size: -

DNA: TGTGCCAGCAGCTCCGGGTCCGGGGGAACTGGAAACACCATATATTTT
CDR3: CASSSGSGGTGNTIYF
D: -
J: TRBJ1-3
V: TRBV7-8
size: once

DNA: TGTGCCAGCAGTCCCAGAGACGCAACTAATGAAAAACTGTTTTTT
CDR3: CASSPRDATNEKLFF
D: -
J: TRBJ1-4
V: TRBV27
size: -

DNA: TGTGCCAGCAGCTTAGTCATCCGGGACAAAGATGCCTACGAGCAGTACTTC
CDR3: CASSLVIRDKDAYEQYF
D: -
J: TRBJ2-7
V: TRBV7-9
size: -

DNA: TGCGCCAGCAGCCAAGAAAGCGCGGGCCGCTTTTCCAATGAGCAGTTCTTC
CDR3: CASSQESAGRFSNEQFF
D: -
J: TRBJ2-1
V: TRBV4-1
size: -

DNA: TGTGCCAGCAGCTTAGGAGCAGGACCCTACAATGAGCAGTTCTTC
CDR3: CASSLGAGPYNEQFF
D: -
J: TRBJ2-1
V: TRBV5-6
size: -

DNA: TGTGCCAGTAGTATAGGGTGGTCAGGGGACTACGAGCAGTACTTC
CDR3: CASSIGWSGDYEQYF
D: -
J: TRBJ2-7
V: TRBV19
size: -

DNA: TGTGCCAGCAGCTTAGCCGGCACCATGAACACTGAAGCTTTCTTT
CDR3: CASSLAGTMNTEAFF
D: -
J: TRBJ1-1
V: TRBV7-2
size: -

DNA: TGTGCCAGCAGTTTGACAGGGGGCAATCAGCCCCAGCATTTT
CDR3: CASSLTGGNQPQHF
D: TRBD1
J: TRBJ1-5
V: TRBV7-8
size: once

DNA: TGTGCCAGCAGCCCCCTCCGTTCAGGGGCGCTGACTGAAGCTTTCTTT
CDR3: CASSPLRSGALTEAFF
D: -
J: TRBJ1-1
V: TRBV9
size: -

DNA: TGCAGCGGCCAACAGGGAGATGACACTGAAGCTTTCTTT
CDR3: CSGQQGDDTEAFF
D: -
J: TRBJ1-1
V: TRBV29-1
size: -

DNA: TGTGCCAGCAGCCCCGGGACAGGGGGTCTCTTTGACGAGCAGTACTTC
CDR3: CASSPGTGGLFDEQYF
D: TRBD1
J: TRBJ2-7
V: TRBV28
size: -

DNA: TGTGCCAGCAGCTCCCGGGACCAAGCGGGGGAGCAGTACTTC
CDR3: CASSSRDQAGEQYF
D: TRBD2
J: TRBJ2-7
V: TRBV11-3
size: -

DNA: TGTGCCAGCAGCCAAGATCCCCCTACCCGACTAGCGGGGGGCTACAATGAGCAGTTCTTC
CDR3: CASSQDPPTRLAGGYNEQFF
D: TRBD2
J: TRBJ2-1
V: TRBV14
size: -

DNA: TGCGCCAGCAGCCAAGATCCGGGACTAGCGGGAGGGCTCTACGAGCAGTACTTC
CDR3: CASSQDPGLAGGLYEQYF
D: TRBD2
J: TRBJ2-7
V: TRBV4-3
size: -

DNA: TGTGCCAGCAGCTTAGGAAGGGGGCGCGGTGAAAAACTGTTTTTT
CDR3: CASSLGRGRGEKLFF
D: TRBD1
J: TRBJ1-4
V: TRBV7-9
size: once

DNA: TGCGCCAGCAGTGAGGGTAGGTCCTACGAGCAGTACTTC
CDR3: CASSEGRSYEQYF
D: -
J: TRBJ2-7
V: TRBV10-1
size: -

DNA: TGTGCCAGCAGCTTTTTCGGGGGTGAAGCTTTCTTT
CDR3: CASSFFGGEAFF
D: -
J: TRBJ1-1
V: TRBV7-2
size: once

DNA: TGTGCCAGCAGTGATTGGGGGACTAGCCTCTCCTACGAGCAGTACTTC
CDR3: CASSDWGTSLSYEQYF
D: TRBD2
J: TRBJ2-7
V: TRBV6-1
size: -

DNA: TGTGCCAGCAGCCTCGGACAGAACGGCCAAGAGACCCAGTACTTC
CDR3: CASSLGQNGQETQYF
D: -
J: TRBJ2-5
V: TRBV11-2
size: -

DNA: TGCGCCAGCAGCTTGGCCAAGGACACAGATACGCAGTATTTT
CDR3: CASSLAKDTDTQYF
D: -
J: TRBJ2-3
V: TRBV5-1
size: -

DNA: TGTGCCAGCAGTTTTCAAAAGGGGGCCCGGGAGCTGTTTTTT
CDR3: CASSFQKGARELFF
D: TRBD1
J: TRBJ2-2
V: TRBV27
size: -

DNA: TGTGCCAGCAGCCATAAAAGTACAGTTCTCTCCTACAATGAGCAGTTCTTC
CDR3: CASSHKSTVLSYNEQFF
D: -
J: TRBJ2-1
V: TRBV11-3
size: -